The rows below give T cell receptor beta chains drawn from one sample of a study of T cells in Graves' hyperthyroidism and ophthalmopathy. MiXCR, run by TCRdb on the multiplex PCR reads, gives a single entry per CDR3 protein. The sample holds about 360,000 distinct CDR3 sequences, roughly 13% seen once. The sequenced material came from blood. Receptor source: a man between 25 and 39 years old with Graves' hyperthyroidism that later progressed to Graves' ophthalmopathy. Each CDR3 is given with its conserved first and last residue. A D gene is named only where the DNA matches it firmly. The size field is filled for only some rows; it gives once, few, many or a size class.

>TRBJ1-2|TRBV30|TRBD1|.
TGTGCCTGGAGTGTATGGTTGGACAGGAGGACTTTTGGCTACACCTTC
CAWSVWLDRRTFGYTF
>TRBJ2-7|TRBV30|TRBD2|few
TGTGCCTGGAGTAAGCCAGCGGGACCCTCTTTGCACGAGCAGTACTTC
CAWSKPAGPSLHEQYF
>TRBJ2-5|TRBV28|TRBD2|many
TGTGCCAGCAGTTTTGGACTAGCTACGAATACCCAGTACTTC
CASSFGLATNTQYF
>TRBJ1-5|TRBV12-3/TRBV12-4|.|.
TGTGCCAGCAGTTTCCAATCTAGTGTGGCACTAATCAATCAGCCCCAGCATTTT
CASSFQSSVALINQPQHF
>TRBJ1-3|TRBV6-5|TRBD1|many
TGTGCCAGCAGTTACTCGGACAGGGCGACCTCTGGAAACACCATATATTTT
CASSYSDRATSGNTIYF
>TRBJ2-5|TRBV12-3/TRBV12-4|TRBD1|many
TGTGCCAGCAGTTTCGGGACAGGGTTGGGGGAGACCCAGTACTTC
CASSFGTGLGETQYF
>TRBJ2-7|TRBV20-1|.|few
TGCAGTGCTAGAGAAGATCCAGGGATACCCTACGAGCAGTACTTC
CSAREDPGIPYEQYF
>TRBJ2-5|TRBV20-1|.|.
TGCAGTGCGGTCGGTAGCGTGGAGACCCAGTACTTC
CSAVGSVETQYF
>TRBJ1-6|TRBV12-3/TRBV12-4|.|many
TGTGCCAGCAGGCTCGAATGGGAGAATTCACCCCTCCACTTT
CASRLEWENSPLHF
>TRBJ1-2|TRBV10-2|.|many
TGCGCCAGCAGTGAGTCGAAACTCGAGGGCTACACCTTC
CASSESKLEGYTF
>TRBJ1-6|TRBV11-2|.|many
TGTGCCAGCAGCTTAGGCATGAGGGATTCACCCCTCCACTTT
CASSLGMRDSPLHF
>TRBJ1-1|TRBV4-1|.|few
TGCGCCAGCAGCCAAGTGGGGAGGAACACTGAAGCTTTCTTT
CASSQVGRNTEAFF
>TRBJ2-1|TRBV10-3|.|few
TGTGCCATCAGTGAGTCGAGAAACTCTTACAATGAGCAGTTCTTC
CAISESRNSYNEQFF